One sample yielded the 25 T cell receptor beta chains listed below, sequenced in a study of identical twins. Via MiXCR, TCRdb re-called the 5' RACE reads, giving one row per CDR3 protein. Among more than 350,000 distinct CDR3 sequences listed, approximately 8.7% were seen once. Source material: naive T cells sorted from blood. Receptor source: a woman aged 45-65 years in good health.

The chain couples TRBV7-6 to TRBJ2-5, with 14 positions matching TRBD2. The CDR3 sequence is 17 residues long. Germline V gene sequence: CDR1 SGHVS, CDR2 FNYEAQ. V shed 5 bases and J 4 bases; nucleotides not matched to a gene: 9. The CDR3 reads CASSLKGTSGRGETQYF. The DNA of the CDR3 is TGTGCCAGCAGCCTTAAAGGGACTAGCGGGAGAGGAGAGACCCAGTACTTC.

This chain joins TRBV5-5 and TRBJ2-7, with D tentatively TRBD1 or TRBD2 (5 bases each). The length of the CDR3 is 13 residues. Deletions cut 4 bases from V and 7 bases from J, with 15 bases between. The germline CDR1 and CDR2 sequences are SGHKS and YYEKEE (reference sequence). The CDR3 DNA reads TGTGCCAGCAGCCCGGACAAGCGGTGGGAGCAGTACTTC. Residues: CASSPDKRWEQYF.

This clonotype was found a few times. The rearrangement joins TRBV11-2 to TRBJ1-5; no definite D call. The V gene lost 5 bases and the J gene lost 3 bases, with 8 bases spanning the gap. Germline V lookup: CDR1 SGHAT, CDR2 FQNNGV. CDR3 size: 13 residues. CDR3 sequence (DNA): TGTGCCAGCAGCACGGCTGTCAATCAGCCCCAGCATTTT. This gives the protein CASSTAVNQPQHF.

This clonotype was detected only a few times. V gene TRBV6-2 or TRBV6-3 combines with J gene TRBJ2-5; the match to TRBD1 covers 7 bases. Trimming at V came to 2 bases and at J to 4 bases, leaving 10 bases not matched to a gene. CDR1 MNHEY and CDR2 SVGEGT come from the germline V gene. The CDR3 extends over 16 amino acids. The CDR3 spells CASSYEPATGRETQYF. CDR3 nucleotides: TGTGCCAGCAGTTACGAGCCGGCGACAGGGAGAGAGACCCAGTACTTC.

This clonotype was counted at least ten times. It is unclear where the CDR3 begins or ends on the DNA, so no DNA is shown, and the CDR3 is as TCRdb lists it. The V call is TRBV20-1, the J call TRBJ1-2. The CDR3 comprises 17 residues, both ends counted. CDR1 and CDR2 from the germline V gene are DFQATT and SNEGSKA (reference sequence). Here the CDR3 reads CSAPSMATPSVRGGYTF.

V usage is TRBV12-3 or TRBV12-4 and J usage is TRBJ1-5, with 7 bases aligning to TRBD1. Trimming removed 7 bases from V and 4 bases from J; junction bases left unmatched: 10. This CDR3 is built from 15 residues. DNA for the CDR3: TGTGCCAGCACCGATGACAGGGACCGTAATCAGCCCCAGCATTTT. It encodes CASTDDRDRNQPQHF.

The chain links TRBV27 to TRBJ2-2; a weak D match, TRBD1 (6 bases). The CDR3 loop spans 14 amino acids. The V gene's germline CDR1 is MNHEY and CDR2 SMNVEV (reference sequence). V was trimmed by 6 bases and J by 4 bases, leaving 12 bases between them. The CDR3 DNA reads as TGTGCCAGCAGGGTACCAGGGGTCACCGGGGAGCTGTTTTTT. Translating it yields CASRVPGVTGELFF.

The chain is built from TRBV4-1 and TRBJ2-5; 9 bases line up with TRBD2. J gave up 5 bases and V 1 base, and 5 bases lay outside the gene matches. This CDR3 comprises 15 residues. Per the germline V gene, CDR1 is MGHRA and CDR2 is YSYEKL. CDR3 amino acids: CASSQVGTSRETQYF. The CDR3 nucleotides are TGCGCCAGCAGCCAAGTTGGGACTAGCAGGGAGACCCAGTACTTC.

This chain connects TRBV12-3 or TRBV12-4 to TRBJ2-2, with TRBD1 identical over 8 bases. CDR3 length: 16 amino acids. Trimming at V came to 6 bases and at J to 4 bases, leaving 10 bases not matched to a gene. DNA for the CDR3: TGTGCCAGCAGCCGATGGGACAGGAAGGGCACCGGGGAGCTGTTTTTT. Protein sequence: CASSRWDRKGTGELFF.

The rearrangement joins TRBV20-1 to TRBJ2-5; 7 bases are a match to TRBD1. V shed 7 bases, J shed 5 bases, and the junction held 4 bases outside the gene matches. CDR3 length equals 11 residues. Germline V gives CDR1 DFQATT, CDR2 SNEGSKA (reference sequence). CDR3 residues: CSGVQGETQYF. In DNA, the CDR3 is TGCAGTGGTGTACAGGGGGAGACCCAGTACTTC.

In its sample, this clonotype was seen a few times. The chain is built from TRBV11-3 and TRBJ2-7; TRBD2 matches 10 bases. V was pared by 4 bases and J by 7 bases, with 10 bases of the junction left unmatched. The germline gives CDR1 SGHNT, CDR2 YENEEA. This CDR3 is built from 15 residues. The CDR3 DNA is TGTGCCAGCAGCTCTAGCGGGAGCGGGTACTGGGAGCAGTACTTC. It is translated as CASSSSGSGYWEQYF.

This clonotype has a count of ten or more. This chain joins TRBV5-1 and TRBJ2-1; possible D gene TRBD1, 6 bases. The CDR3 runs to 13 residues. Germline V gene lookup returns CDR1 SGHRS and CDR2 YFSETQ. Deletions cut 2 bases from V and 8 bases from J, with 11 bases between. The CDR3 DNA is TGCGCCAGCAGCTTCCAGGGGTGGGATGAGCAGTTCTTC. Translation: CASSFQGWDEQFF. Drawing the rest from reference TRBV5-1 and TRBJ2-1, the complete variable domain is KAGVTQTPRYLIKTRGQQVTLSCSPISGHRSVSWYQQTPGQGLQFLFEYFSETQRNKGNFPGRFSGRQFSNSRSEMNVSTLELGDSALYLCASSFQGWDEQFFGPGTRLTVL.

This clonotype was recorded at least ten times. V gene TRBV25-1 combines with J gene TRBJ2-1; D is ambiguous. Germline loops: CDR1 MGHDK, CDR2 SYGVNS. V was cut by 4 bases and J by 3 bases, with 13 bases left in between. There are 15 residues in the CDR3. The CDR3 coding sequence is TGTGCCAGCAGTGGACTTGACGCGGTCTACAATGAGCAGTTCTTC. The encoded protein is CASSGLDAVYNEQFF.

This clonotype showed up just a few times. V and J are TRBV7-8 and TRBJ1-1, with D unclear. Germline CDR1 is SGHVS and CDR2 is FQNEAQ. The CDR3 is made up of 13 amino acids. With 4 bases removed from V and 2 bases from J, the gap between germline ends came to 8 bases. CDR3 in DNA: TGTGCCAGCAGCTGGGCCATCAACACTGAAGCTTTCTTT. This sequence encodes CASSWAINTEAFF.

This clonotype was detected many times. The chain combines TRBV6-2 or TRBV6-3 with TRBJ2-7, with 9 positions matching TRBD2. Germline V gene sequence: CDR1 MNHEY, CDR2 SVGEGT. The J segment lost 3 bases and the V segment lost 7 bases, leaving 4 bases of the junction unmatched. This CDR3 region has 13 residues. CDR3 sequence: CASNPSGDYEQYF. The CDR3 nucleotides are TGTGCCAGCAATCCTAGCGGGGACTACGAGCAGTACTTC.

The V call is TRBV7-2, the J call TRBJ2-3; 7 nucleotides match TRBD1. Germline CDR1 is SGHTA and CDR2 is FQGNSA. The CDR3 loop spans 14 amino acids. V trimming: 1 base; J trimming: 4 bases; junction bases outside the gene matches: 2. The CDR3 sequence is CASSLEGAADTQYF. The CDR3 DNA reads as TGTGCCAGCAGCTTAGAGGGGGCGGCAGATACGCAGTATTTT.

This clonotype was recorded at least ten times. The chain combines TRBV18 with TRBJ2-5; no clear D gene. CDR3 length: 11 amino acids. Germline CDR1 reads KGHSH; CDR2 reads LQKENI. Trimming left V 2 bases short and J 3 bases short, with 1 base between. The CDR3, as DNA: TGTGCCAGCTCACCAGAAGAGACCCAGTACTTC. Translated, it gives CASSPEETQYF.

This clonotype was seen a handful of times. The gene calls are TRBV4-1 and TRBJ2-1, with 8 bases matching TRBD1. The germline CDR1 and CDR2 sequences are MGHRA and YSYEKL. V trimming: 0 bases; J trimming: 9 bases; junction bases outside the gene matches: 13. This CDR3 has 17 amino acids. DNA of the CDR3: TGCGCCAGCAGCCAAGAGTCCACAGGGGGTCCTTTAAGTGAGCAGTTCTTC. Its translation: CASSQESTGGPLSEQFF.

The CDR3 sequence: CAGAGGGRNADTQYF. The CDR3 DNA sequence: TGTGCCGGTGCTGGCGGCGGGAGGAATGCAGATACGCAGTATTTT. The chain employs TRBV2 and TRBJ2-3, with 8 bases identical to TRBD2. The CDR3 loop spans 15 amino acids. Trimming took 11 bases from V and 4 from J; bases not matched to a gene: 14. Germline CDR1 SNHLY, CDR2 FYNNEI.

This clonotype was counted ten times or more. The chain recombines TRBV29-1 with TRBJ2-7; D is perhaps TRBD2 (6 bases). V lost 4 bases and J lost 7, with 23 bases in between. The CDR3 sequence is 15 residues long. Looked up from germline, CDR1 is SQVTM and CDR2 is ANQGSEA. CDR3 sequence: CSVVGGIGVLGEQYF. CDR3 nucleotide sequence: TGCAGCGTTGTCGGAGGGATCGGGGTACTGGGGGAGCAGTACTTC.

This clonotype was seen ten or more times. The rearrangement uses TRBV19 and TRBJ2-1; weak D call: TRBD1 (5 bases). CDR1 and CDR2 from the germline V gene are LNHDA and SQIVND (reference sequence). Trimming cost V 5 bases and J 5 bases, with 13 bases left between them. The CDR3 sequence is 14 residues long. The CDR3 protein is CASSRKGYHNEQFF. CDR3 nucleotides: TGTGCCAGTAGTCGAAAGGGGTACCACAATGAGCAGTTCTTC.

The chain carries TRBV24-1 and TRBJ2-1, with 9 nucleotides matching TRBD2. The CDR3 spans 11 residues. Germline CDR1 is KGHDR and CDR2 is SFDVKD. After removal of 7 bases from V and 10 bases from J, the junction contained 1 base not matched to a gene. The CDR3 DNA reads TGTGCCACCAGCCTAGCGGGAGAGCAGTTCTTC. It codes for CATSLAGEQFF.

This clonotype was seen at least ten times. This chain links TRBV10-3 with TRBJ1-1, with D perhaps TRBD1 (5 bases). The CDR3 loop spans 13 amino acids. With 6 bases removed from V and 0 bases from J, the gap between germline ends came to 8 bases. Germline V gene lookup returns CDR1 ENHRY and CDR2 SYGVKD. CDR3 loop: CAISQDMNTEAFF. The CDR3 nucleotides are TGTGCCATCAGCCAGGACATGAACACTGAAGCTTTCTTT.

The rearrangement uses TRBV3-1 and TRBJ1-2, with D unclear. This CDR3 has 13 amino acids. V was shortened by 0 bases and J by 3 bases, with 5 bases between the two germline ends. The germline gives CDR1 LGHDT, CDR2 YNNKEL (reference sequence). The CDR3 nucleotides read TGTGCCAGCAGCCAAGATAGCGACTATGGCTACACCTTC. This sequence encodes CASSQDSDYGYTF.

There are many counts of this clonotype. The chain uses TRBV5-1 and TRBJ1-2; 7 bases match TRBD1. Germline assignment: CDR1 SGHRS and CDR2 YFSETQ. CDR3 length equals 16 residues. The ends lost 0 bases at V and 6 bases at J; junction bases unmatched: 11. The CDR3 region has the DNA TGCGCCAGCAGCTTGGGGACAGGTCCGGGTTCGAATGGCTACACCTTC. Its translation is CASSLGTGPGSNGYTF.